The rows below give T cell receptor beta chains drawn from one sample of a study of T cell repertoires in cytomegalovirus infection. The antigens these receptors bind are not known. One entry per CDR3 protein results from TCRdb running MiXCR on the reads. This table holds approximately 310,000 distinct CDR3 sequences, around a quarter found once. The sequences come from cultured PBMCs, collected from culture after CMV antigen stimulation. Receptors originate from a human donor in good health (CMV status not recorded). Some clones in this sample may be carry-over from other donors' samples. Both conserved end residues are part of each CDR3. The D gene is left open where the match is weak. Not all rows give a size; the values are once, few, many and, for expanded clones, a class.

TGTGCCAGCAGTTGGACAGGGGGTGAAAAACTGTTTTTT	CASSWTGGEKLFF	TRBD1	TRBV12-3/TRBV12-4	TRBJ1-4	-	13
TGTGCCAGCAGTTTTCAGTGGCTAGCGGGAGACAATGAGCAGTTCTTC	CASSFQWLAGDNEQFF	TRBD2	TRBV12-3/TRBV12-4	TRBJ2-1	few	16
TGTGCCAGCAGTCTCCAGGGGGAGACCCAGTACTTC	CASSLQGETQYF	-	TRBV12-3/TRBV12-4	TRBJ2-5	-	12
TGTGCCAGCAGCTTTGGGAGTAGCGGGAGGAGAGTCGGGGAGCTGTTTTTT	CASSFGSSGRRVGELFF	TRBD2	TRBV7-2	TRBJ2-2	few	17
TGCAGTATCCACTCAGAGCCTTACAATGAGCAGTTCTTC	CSIHSEPYNEQFF	-	TRBV20-1	TRBJ2-1	-	13
TGTGCCAGTAGTATAGGTAGAGGCCCACAAACTGATCAGCCCCAGCATTTT	CASSIGRGPQTDQPQHF	-	TRBV19	TRBJ1-5	few	17
TGTGCCAGCTCACCAATAATGGGCGCCGGGGAGCTGTTTTTT	CASSPIMGAGELFF	-	TRBV18	TRBJ2-2	-	14
TGTGCCAGCAGCTACTTGGGACTAGCTCCCCGGGGTGAGCAGTTCTTC	CASSYLGLAPRGEQFF	TRBD2	TRBV7-8	TRBJ2-1	many	16
TGTGCCAGCAGTTACTTGGGTTATGAGCAGTTCTTC	CASSYLGYEQFF	-	TRBV6-6	TRBJ2-1	few	12
TGTGCCAGCAGCTTGAATAGGAGGGCCTACAATGAGCAGTTCTTC	CASSLNRRAYNEQFF	-	TRBV7-8	TRBJ2-1	many	15
TGTGCCAGCAGCTTGGGGGTGCCGGGAGGATACAATGAGCAGTTCTTC	CASSLGVPGGYNEQFF	TRBD2	TRBV7-6	TRBJ2-1	few	16
TGTGCCTGGAGTGGTTACAATGAAGAGCAGTTCTTC	CAWSGYNEEQFF	-	TRBV30	TRBJ2-1	-	12
TGTGCCAGCAGTGAAGGCGGGACAGGGCGGGCCGGGGAGCTGTTTTTT	CASSEGGTGRAGELFF	TRBD1	TRBV6-1	TRBJ2-2	-	16
TGCAGTGCTAGGACTAGCGGGGACTACGAGCAGTACTTC	CSARTSGDYEQYF	TRBD2	TRBV20-1	TRBJ2-7	-	13
TGTGCCAGCAGCGGAGACTACTACAATGAGCAGTTCTTC	CASSGDYYNEQFF	-	TRBV2	TRBJ2-1	-	13
TGTGCCAGCAGCCCCAGAGTCGGTGATGAAAAACTGTTTTTT	CASSPRVGDEKLFF	-	TRBV7-2	TRBJ1-4	many	14
TGTGCCAGCAGTCGAACAGGGGGCAGCGTTGGAACTGAAGCTTTCTTT	CASSRTGGSVGTEAFF	TRBD1	TRBV2	TRBJ1-1	-	16
TGTGCCAGCAGCGGGCACAGGGGCAACTATGGCTACACCTTC	CASSGHRGNYGYTF	TRBD1	TRBV7-2	TRBJ1-2	many	14
TGTGCCAGCAGTTATACTAGCGGGAGCACAGATACGCAGTATTTT	CASSYTSGSTDTQYF	TRBD2	TRBV6-2/TRBV6-3	TRBJ2-3	few	15
TGTGCCAGCAGCTTAGCACAGGCAGATACGCAGTATTTT	CASSLAQADTQYF	-	TRBV7-9	TRBJ2-3	-	13
TGTGCCAGCAGTCTGACTAGCGGGGTCCGCACAGATACGCAGTATTTT	CASSLTSGVRTDTQYF	TRBD2	TRBV7-2	TRBJ2-3	-	16
TGCAGTGCTCTGGCGCCCTTACTAGCGGAGTACAATGAGCAGTTCTTC	CSALAPLLAEYNEQFF	TRBD2	TRBV20-1	TRBJ2-1	-	16
TGTGCCAGCAGCTTAGCGCGGGGCAACTCCTACGAGCAGTACTTC	CASSLARGNSYEQYF	-	TRBV11-1	TRBJ2-7	medium-sized	15
TGTGCCAGCAGCCAACCAGGCAGACAAGAGACCCAGTACTTC	CASSQPGRQETQYF	-	TRBV7-2	TRBJ2-5	many	14
TGTGCCAGCAGCTCGTACCAGGACAGTGGAAACACCATATATTTT	CASSSYQDSGNTIYF	-	TRBV7-2	TRBJ1-3	many	15
TGTGCCAGTAGTGACAGCGGGTCCTACAATGAGCAGTTCTTC	CASSDSGSYNEQFF	-	TRBV19	TRBJ2-1	-	14
TGCAGCGTTGAGGGGCAGGAGGGGTTTAACACTGAAGCTTTCTTT	CSVEGQEGFNTEAFF	-	TRBV29-1	TRBJ1-1	few	15
TGTGCCTGGAGCAGGGTTGGCACAGATACGCAGTATTTT	CAWSRVGTDTQYF	-	TRBV30	TRBJ2-3	-	13
TGTGCCAGCAGCCCTGGTTGGACAACATACACTGAAGCTTTCTTT	CASSPGWTTYTEAFF	-	TRBV5-4	TRBJ1-1	few	15
TGCGCCAGCAGCCAAGGACCGGATGGGGACAGGGGGCTTCATTCACCCCTCCACTTT	CASSQGPDGDRGLHSPLHF	TRBD1	TRBV4-1	TRBJ1-6	many	19
TGTGCCAGCGGACTACCCTCCTACAATGAGCAGTTCTTC	CASGLPSYNEQFF	-	TRBV6-5	TRBJ2-1	few	13
TGTGCCACCAGTGATTTGCGGACAGCCACCTCCAATGAGCAGTTCTTC	CATSDLRTATSNEQFF	-	TRBV24-1	TRBJ2-1	-	16
TGTGCCAGCAGCCGCAGGGACCGAGAGACCCAGTACTTC	CASSRRDRETQYF	-	TRBV7-9	TRBJ2-5	few	13
TGTGCCAGCAGTTCCCTAGCGGGAAGCCGTGAGCAGTTCTTC	CASSSLAGSREQFF	TRBD2	TRBV12-3/TRBV12-4	TRBJ2-1	few	14
TGTGCCACCAGCGGCGGGGTTAATAATTCACCCCTCCACTTT	CATSGGVNNSPLHF	-	TRBV15	TRBJ1-6	-	14
TGTGCCAGCAGACCAGGAGGGACAGTTAATTCACCCCTCCACTTT	CASRPGGTVNSPLHF	TRBD1	TRBV6-5	TRBJ1-6	few	15
TGCAGCGTTGGGACAGGGGAAGCTGGCTACACCTTC	CSVGTGEAGYTF	TRBD1	TRBV29-1	TRBJ1-2	-	12
TGTGCCAGCAGCCGGACTAGCGGGAGGTTCGCAGATACGCAGTATTTT	CASSRTSGRFADTQYF	TRBD2	TRBV28	TRBJ2-3	-	16
TGTGCCAGTACCCCGGGGGGGGGAATGAGAACTGAAGCTTTCTTT	CASTPGGGMRTEAFF	-	TRBV19	TRBJ1-1	-	15
TGTGCCACCAGCCCTACAGGGGGGCGCGGGAGCGGGAACATTCAGTACTTC	CATSPTGGRGSGNIQYF	-	TRBV15	TRBJ2-4	many	17
TGCGCCAGCAGCTCGAGGACAGGAAACTCTGGGGCCAACGTCCTGACTTTC	CASSSRTGNSGANVLTF	TRBD1	TRBV5-1	TRBJ2-6	-	17
TGCGCCAGCAGTTTTGGGCTCGACACCGGGGAGCTGTTTTTT	CASSFGLDTGELFF	-	TRBV5-1	TRBJ2-2	-	14